This TCR beta chain was identified in a study of shared clonotypes between healthy human individuals. Study results and limitations: The sharing of 5% to 6.5% of naive CD4 clonotypes was seen across a handful of donors.

The CDR3 length is 14 residues. The germline V and J ends were trimmed by 1 base and 7 bases, with 11 bases remaining between them. Germline lookup yields CDR1 LNHNV and CDR2 YYDKDF (reference sequence). Sequencing was performed with immunoSEQ multiplex PCR; in TCRdb, only in-frame clones are kept and a portion is missing. Among over 2,000,000 clones listed, around 93% were seen once. On this clone itself: Its antigen is undetermined.

CD45RO-negative cells were positively selected for CCR7, leaving out terminally differentiated effector memory CD45RA+ cells. Sequencing input: naive CD8+ T cells from PBMCs. This rearrangement joins TRBV15 to TRBJ2-1; D remains unclear. This TCR was recovered from a man in his late teens or twenties in good health. Some clones in this sample may be carry-over from other donors' samples. CDR3 DNA: TGTGCCACCAGCAGAGGGGGTCGTTTTAATGAGCAGTTCTTC. Amino acid sequence: CATSRGGRFNEQFF.